This T cell receptor (beta chain) was retrieved from a study of blood T cell repertoires in COVID-19. Overall study: Samples taken during acute and convalescent COVID-19 were collected in the United States, Italy and Spain. Sources were T cells, B-cell-depleted T cells, or PBMCs; the material itself was cDNA or gDNA.

Libraries were prepared by immunoSEQ multiplex PCR; TCRdb keeps only in-frame clonotypes and omits some of them. The sample consists of under 50,000 clones, 89% of them appearing once. In this sample, this clone turned up once. There are 14 residues in the CDR3. CDR1 and CDR2 (germline): SGHKS, YYEKEE (reference sequence). V dropped 1 base and J dropped 4 bases, with 12 bases sitting between them. The TCR originated in a man aged 65-85 years with active COVID-19. The rearrangement uses TRBV5-5 and TRBJ2-7; TRBD1 is a possible D gene (5 bases). What was sequenced was peripheral blood. This CDR3 is CASSLLERGYEQYF. The CDR3 region has the DNA TGTGCCAGCAGCTTGCTGGAAAGGGGTTACGAGCAGTACTTC.